The 3 T cell receptor beta chains given below trace back to one sample, sequenced in a study of T-cell reconstitution after alpha-beta-depleted transplantation in children (dated by TCRdb to 2016 to 2018). Receptor amplification or capture employed PCR. Sequencing took place on an Illumina HiSeq 2500. Molecular barcoding was employed in the preparation of TCR libraries, with unique molecular identifiers being used to normalize TCRbeta repertoire quantification. TCRdb redid the processing of the public reads, applying fastp at Q25 and MiXCR, and retained in-frame beta chains. Duplicate CDR3 protein sequences are folded into a single record with the most common DNA and genes. The sample has some 290,000 distinct CDR3 sequences on record, 9.9% of them singletons. The top ten clonotypes cover over 9% of the sample. Source: PBMCs from the stem cell graft donor, taken from the stem cell graft. The origin of the receptors is a human donor who donated a stem cell graft to a child with SCID.

The gene calls are TRBV24-1 and TRBJ2-3; D gene unclear. The CDR3 consists of 12 residues. With 7 bases removed from V and 3 bases from J, the gap between germline ends came to 7 bases. Per the germline V gene, CDR1 is KGHDR and CDR2 is SFDVKD. The CDR3 protein is CATSGNTDTQYF. CDR3 in DNA: TGTGCCACCAGCGGAAATACAGATACGCAGTATTTT.

This clonotype has a count of ten or more. In DNA, the CDR3 is TGTGCCAGCAGTAAAATAGCGGGGGGGCTGGTCAAAAACATTCAGTACTTC. Translation: CASSKIAGGLVKNIQYF. V is TRBV6-2 or TRBV6-3 and J is TRBJ2-4; 11 bases match TRBD2. J lost 3 bases, V lost 5 bases, and 9 bases had no gene match. CDR1 MNHEY and CDR2 SVGEGT come from the germline V gene. This CDR3 is built from 17 residues.

This clonotype was recorded a few times. The chain combines TRBV5-1 with TRBJ1-1; D possibly corresponds to TRBD1 (5 bases). The CDR3 extends over 15 amino acids. Trimming stripped 7 bases from V and 0 bases from J, with 16 bases between. The germline gives CDR1 SGHRS, CDR2 YFSETQ. CDR3: CASGMQMGLNTEAFF. CDR3 nucleotides: TGCGCCAGCGGTATGCAGATGGGGCTGAACACTGAAGCTTTCTTT.